The clone carrying this T cell receptor (beta chain) was seen many times. Antigen: not known. The junction departs from germline at one end; a sequencing error may be responsible. This entry is derived from a study of T cells in Graves' hyperthyroidism and ophthalmopathy. General study findings and limits: Peripheral blood also featured most of the thyroid clonotypes expanded above 0.001.

Exclusions: uncontrolled infection, other autoimmune disease, pregnancy, lactation. The CDR3 length is 15 residues. CDR1 is SSHAT, CDR2 FNYEAQ, per germline (reference sequence). The source material, RNA transcripts, was used to amplify TCR beta CDR3 regions. Using the HTBI primer set, a first-round RT-PCR was run on the TCR CDR3. TCRdb used MiXCR to reprocess the multiplex PCR reads, holding one entry per CDR3 protein. The sample has roughly 500,000 distinct CDR3 sequences, around 42% seen once. The chain is built from TRBV7-7 and TRBJ2-2, with D possibly being TRBD1 (6 bases). The TCR was taken from an adult woman with Graves' disease, either hyperthyroidism or ophthalmopathy (not recorded which). Sequencing was done on a sample of peripheral blood or thyroid tissue (not recorded which). The CDR3 nucleotides read TGTGCTAGCAGCCAAGGGGCAGGGGCCACCGGGGAGCTGTTTTTT. As protein: CASSQGAGATGELFF.